One sample yielded the 15 T cell receptor beta chains listed below, sequenced in a study of blood T cell repertoires in COVID-19. Profiled with immunoSEQ multiplex PCR; TCRdb holds only in-frame clones, not every one. This table holds 65,000 to 80,000 clones, approximately 90% found once. The sample was peripheral blood. All receptors derive from a human donor in a cohort sampled during active COVID-19.

The chain recombines TRBV19 with TRBJ1-5; D is perhaps TRBD1 (5 bases). The germline gives CDR1 LNHDA, CDR2 SQIVND (reference sequence). Trimming left V 1 base short and J 4 bases short, with 11 bases between. The CDR3 loop spans 15 amino acids. The CDR3 DNA sequence: TGTGCCAGTAGTATAGCCACAGGTTGGAATCAGCCCCAGCATTTT. Translation: CASSIATGWNQPQHF.

The genes are TRBV20-1 and TRBJ2-2; D is uncertain. Germline CDR1 DFQATT, CDR2 SNEGSKA (reference sequence). Deletions cut 3 bases from V and 1 base from J, with 6 bases between. This CDR3 has 13 amino acids. Here the CDR3 reads CSASPGNTGELFF. CDR3 DNA sequence: TGCAGTGCTAGTCCCGGGAACACCGGGGAGCTGTTTTTT.

This sequence joins TRBV5-5 and TRBJ2-7; D unclear. This CDR3 is built from 12 residues. Trimming took off 5 bases at V and 0 bases at J, with 6 bases between the two ends. The germline V gene encodes CDR1 SGHKS and CDR2 YYEKEE (reference sequence). This CDR3 reads CASRGSSYEQYF. The CDR3 region has the DNA TGTGCCAGCAGGGGCAGCTCCTACGAGCAGTACTTC.

The rearrangement joins TRBV2 to TRBJ2-3, with TRBD2 matching over 14 bases. Germline CDR1 and CDR2: SNHLY and FYNNEI. CDR3 length: 16 amino acids. The V segment lost 5 bases and the J segment 2 bases; nucleotides outside the gene matches: 3. The CDR3 loop is CASSWTSGGTTDTQYF. DNA of the CDR3: TGTGCCAGCAGTTGGACTAGCGGGGGGACCACAGATACGCAGTATTTT. Variable domain in full (rest from reference TRBV2 and TRBJ2-3): EPEVTQTPSHQVTQMGQEVILRCVPISNHLYFYWYRQILGQKVEFLVSFYNNEISEKSEIFDDQFSVERPDGSNFTLKIRSTKLEDSAMYFCASSWTSGGTTDTQYFGPGTRLTVL.

This chain joins TRBV19 and TRBJ1-2, with 7 bases lining up with TRBD1. This CDR3 contains 16 residues. Per the germline V gene, CDR1 is LNHDA and CDR2 is SQIVND (reference sequence). The V gene end was trimmed by 4 bases and the J gene end by 0 bases; junction bases not matched to a gene: 8. CDR3: CASSTRDSLANYGYTF. The DNA of the CDR3 is TGTGCCAGTAGTACAAGGGACAGCTTAGCTAACTATGGCTACACCTTC.

V is TRBV14 and J is TRBJ1-2; D remains unclear. With 0 bases removed from V and 6 bases from J, the gap between germline ends came to 11 bases. The CDR3 has 14 amino acids. CDR1 and CDR2 from the germline V gene are SGHDN and FVKESK. CDR3 in amino acids: CASSQDPSRNGYTF. CDR3 in DNA: TGTGCCAGCAGCCAAGATCCCAGCAGGAATGGCTACACCTTC.

The genes are TRBV5-1 and TRBJ1-2, with 9 bases lining up with TRBD1. J lost 2 bases, V lost 3 bases, and 8 bases had no gene match. CDR1 is SGHRS and CDR2 is YFSETQ in the germline V gene. The CDR3 has 16 amino acids. CDR3 loop: CASSSMVDRGNYGYTF. The CDR3 coding sequence is TGCGCCAGCAGCTCGATGGTGGACAGGGGCAACTATGGCTACACCTTC.

This rearrangement joins TRBV4-2 to TRBJ2-1; tentatively, D is TRBD2 (6 bases). CDR3 size: 17 residues. Germline V CDR1 and CDR2: LGHNA, YNFKEQ. V was shortened by 0 bases and J by 1 base, with 13 bases between the two germline ends. In nucleotides, the CDR3 is TGTGCCAGCAGCCAAGATCGGGGGATCGGATCCTACAATGAGCAGTTCTTC. Its protein product is CASSQDRGIGSYNEQFF.

The V call is TRBV9, the J call TRBJ1-1, with a possible D match to TRBD1 (5 bases). CDR1 is SGDLS and CDR2 is YYNGEE in the germline V gene. Trimming pared 0 bases from V and 5 bases from J, leaving 14 bases between. The CDR3 covers 15 residues. The CDR3 region has the DNA TGTGCCAGCAGCGTAGAACGGGTGGGGCGAACTGAAGCTTTCTTT. This translates into CASSVERVGRTEAFF.

The chain recombines TRBV9 with TRBJ2-3, with 8 bases lining up with TRBD2. CDR3 length equals 16 residues. The V and J ends lost 3 bases and 5 bases, in that order; junction bases with no gene match: 11. The germline V gene encodes CDR1 SGDLS and CDR2 YYNGEE. CDR3 in DNA: TGTGCCAGCAGCGGGATACGGGGGGGCCGTAGAGATACGCAGTATTTT. It yields the protein CASSGIRGGRRDTQYF.

The rearrangement joins TRBV15 to TRBJ1-2, with D tentatively TRBD1 (5 bases). Germline lookup yields CDR1 LNHNV and CDR2 YYDKDF (reference sequence). V was cut by 1 base and J by 7 bases, with 19 bases left in between. The CDR3 has 16 residues. DNA for the CDR3: TGTGCCACCAGCAGAGTTTCGGGGGAAGGGCGAGGTGGCTACACCTTC. Amino acid sequence: CATSRVSGEGRGGYTF.

This clone was counted only a few times. The rearrangement uses TRBV10-3 and TRBJ2-5, with D possibly matching TRBD2 (6 bases). Germline V gene sequence: CDR1 ENHRY, CDR2 SYGVKD. V shed 8 bases and J shed 4 bases, with 17 bases lying between them. This CDR3 is built from 14 residues. CDR3 DNA: TGTGCCATCGCCGACGGGAGACTCGGAGAGACCCAGTACTTC. Its translation is CAIADGRLGETQYF.

This clone was counted a single time. The chain recombines TRBV19 with TRBJ2-5; D is ambiguous. Trimming took off 6 bases at V and 2 bases at J, with 4 bases between the two ends. Germline V CDR1 and CDR2: LNHDA, SQIVND (reference sequence). This CDR3 spans 11 amino acids. CDR3 sequence reads: CASRSQETQYF. The CDR3 DNA reads as TGTGCCAGTAGGTCTCAAGAGACCCAGTACTTC.

This clone has a single count. This sequence joins TRBV9 and TRBJ2-7, with 9 bases matching TRBD2. The V and J ends lost 4 bases and 5 bases, in that order; junction bases with no gene match: 10. The germline CDR1 and CDR2 sequences are SGDLS and YYNGEE. CDR3 length: 15 amino acids. The CDR3 region has the DNA TGTGCCAGCAGCCCCCACGAGGGACTAGCCCACGAGCAGTACTTC. This sequence encodes CASSPHEGLAHEQYF.

This clone was recorded once. A junction end diverges from the germline sequence, so it may reflect a read error. This sequence joins TRBV7-7 and TRBJ2-5; TRBD2 matches at 8 bases. From germline, CDR1 is SSHAT and CDR2 FNYEAQ (reference sequence). The CDR3 covers 15 residues. The CDR3 is CASSLVGGAQETQYF. The CDR3 nucleotides read TGTGCTAGCAGCTTAGTCGGGGGGGCCCAAGAGACCCAGTACTTC. Based on the CDR3 plus reference TRBV7-7 and TRBJ2-5, the full variable domain is GAGVSQSPRYKVTKRGQDVTLRCDPISSHATLYWYQQALGQGPEFLTYFNYEAQPDKSGLPSDRFSAERPEGSISTLTIQRTEQRDSAMYRCASSLVGGAQETQYFGPGTRLLVL.